The present T cell receptor beta chain was sequenced within a study of T cells in Graves' hyperthyroidism and ophthalmopathy. Amplified regions were TCR beta CDR3 sequences from RNA transcripts. A set of HTBI primers served as the primers for a first-round RT-PCR of the TCR CDR3. TCRdb passed the multiplex PCR reads through MiXCR, listing each CDR3 protein once. Of about 590,000 distinct CDR3 sequences in the sample, 15% to 18% are singletons; the top ten hold under 8%. This clonotype was observed at least ten times. What it recognizes is unknown. Findings and limits, study-wide: In the blood, most expanded thyroid clonotypes above 0.001 appeared as well. Model output signaled ophthalmopathy a median about seven months ahead of onset.

What was sequenced was blood. This TCR came from a woman in her 30s with Graves' hyperthyroidism.

CDR3 loop: CASSLVSDHPSTNTEAFF. CDR3 DNA sequence: TGTGCCAGCAGTTTAGTTTCCGATCATCCTTCTACAAACACTGAAGCTTTCTTT. This rearrangement joins TRBV27 to TRBJ1-1; D is uncertain. This CDR3 has 18 amino acids. Germline lookup yields CDR1 MNHEY and CDR2 SMNVEV (reference sequence). Trimming removed 2 bases from V and 2 bases from J, with 21 bases in between.